A single sample gave rise to the 7 T cell receptor beta chains below, sequenced in a study of OX40 agonist ivuxolimab in advanced cancers. TCRdb's copy holds only in-frame clones and misses some; the assay was immunoSEQ multiplex PCR. The sample consists of 35,000 to 50,000 clones, 86% of them appearing once. Sequencing used CD4+ or CD8+ T cells sorted from blood, obtained in a trial of the OX40 agonist ivuxolimab. These receptors were obtained from an adult with an advanced solid tumor such as melanoma, head and neck, liver or kidney cancer.

Relative to its sample, this clone is medium-sized. V and J are TRBV28 and TRBJ1-6; a weak D match, TRBD1 (6 bases). CDR1 is MDHEN, CDR2 SYDVKM, per germline. V was clipped by 5 bases and J by 6 bases, with 11 bases between them. This CDR3 comprises 14 residues. This CDR3 is CASSRTVLNSPLHF. CDR3 in DNA: TGTGCCAGCAGTAGGACAGTTCTTAATTCACCCCTCCACTTT.

J is TRBJ2-7 and V is TRBV27; D is perhaps TRBD1 or TRBD2 (6 bases each). The CDR3 is 14 amino acids. The V gene's germline CDR1 is MNHEY and CDR2 SMNVEV (reference sequence). V was cut by 2 bases and J by 2 bases, with 10 bases left in between. CDR3 in amino acids: CASSLGGGTYEQYF. The CDR3 coding sequence is TGTGCCAGCAGTTTAGGAGGGGGGACCTACGAGCAGTACTTC.

The V and J genes are TRBV19 and TRBJ1-2, with D hard to call. Germline loops: CDR1 LNHDA, CDR2 SQIVND (reference sequence). V shed 0 bases and J shed 1 base, with 9 bases lying between them. The CDR3 sequence is 15 residues long. The CDR3 DNA follows: TGTGCCAGTAGTATAGATGCAGGTGATAACTATGGCTACACCTTC. This codes for CASSIDAGDNYGYTF.

This chain links TRBV28 with TRBJ2-7; TRBD1 matches at 9 bases. Germline CDR1 is MDHEN and CDR2 is SYDVKM. Losses at the gene ends were 3 bases for V and 1 base for J; bases not matched to a gene: 7. The CDR3 totals 16 residues. CDR3: CASSFSGTGLSYEQYV. CDR3 in DNA: TGTGCCAGCAGTTTCTCCGGGACAGGGCTTTCCTACGAGCAGTACGTC.

CDR3 coding DNA: TGCGCCAGCAGCCGCGGGGCAGCCTACGAGCAGTACTTC. Encoded protein: CASSRGAAYEQYF. This rearrangement joins TRBV4-1 to TRBJ2-7, with D possibly being TRBD2 (6 bases). Trimming left V 4 bases short and J 2 bases short, with 9 bases between. Germline V gives CDR1 MGHRA, CDR2 YSYEKL. This CDR3 is 13 amino acids long.

The chain combines TRBV12-1 with TRBJ1-2. TRBV12-1 is given as a pseudogene. The CDR3 extends over 16 amino acids. The CDR3 sequence is CASSPYPRRQVLGYTF. CDR3 DNA sequence: TGTGCCAGCAGTCCCTACCCCCGAAGGCAAGTTCTAGGCTACACCTTC.

The V gene is TRBV6-5, the J gene TRBJ2-5; tentatively, D is TRBD1 (6 bases). Trimming cost V 4 bases and J 1 base, with 7 bases left between them. This CDR3 has 13 amino acids. CDR1 MNHEY and CDR2 SVGAGI come from the germline V gene. The CDR3 region has the DNA TGTGCCAGCAGTTGGGGGCCCCAAGAGACCCAGTACTTC. Protein product: CASSWGPQETQYF.